This TCR beta chain stems from a study of a mutant IDH1 vaccine in newly diagnosed glioma. For the study at large: The earlier regimen, radiotherapy, temozolomide, or both, was most often both. Study-wide findings and caveats: More than 80% of patients showed vaccine-induced immune responses across multiple MHC alleles.

Time point indicated: baseline, week 1 (first vaccination visit). Treatment in this sample: pre-vaccination baseline after standard-of-care therapy. To note about this clone: The antigen is undetermined.

This CDR3 region has 19 residues. J was trimmed by 4 bases and V by 0 bases; bases with no gene match: 17. Germline CDR1 SGHTA, CDR2 FQGNSA. Only in-frame clones appear in the TCRdb table, and some are missing; sequencing was by immunoSEQ multiplex PCR. This table holds some 59,000 clones, roughly 80% found once. This specimen was PBMCs, taken from a glioma patient treated with radiotherapy, temozolomide or both. The rearrangement links TRBV7-2 to TRBJ2-7, with TRBD2 matching 8 bases. This receptor was obtained from a man aged 18 to 35 with glioma. CDR3 protein: CASSLARGSGSSPHYEQYF. The CDR3 region has the DNA TGTGCCAGCAGCTTAGCGAGGGGAAGCGGGAGTTCCCCTCATTACGAGCAGTACTTC. The full variable domain, with the rest looked up from reference TRBV7-2 and TRBJ2-7, is GAGVSQSPSNKVTEKGKDVELRCDPISGHTALYWYRQSLGQGLEFLIYFQGNSAPDKSGLPSDRFSAERTGGSVSTLTIQRTQQEDSAVYLCASSLARGSGSSPHYEQYFGPGTRLTVT.